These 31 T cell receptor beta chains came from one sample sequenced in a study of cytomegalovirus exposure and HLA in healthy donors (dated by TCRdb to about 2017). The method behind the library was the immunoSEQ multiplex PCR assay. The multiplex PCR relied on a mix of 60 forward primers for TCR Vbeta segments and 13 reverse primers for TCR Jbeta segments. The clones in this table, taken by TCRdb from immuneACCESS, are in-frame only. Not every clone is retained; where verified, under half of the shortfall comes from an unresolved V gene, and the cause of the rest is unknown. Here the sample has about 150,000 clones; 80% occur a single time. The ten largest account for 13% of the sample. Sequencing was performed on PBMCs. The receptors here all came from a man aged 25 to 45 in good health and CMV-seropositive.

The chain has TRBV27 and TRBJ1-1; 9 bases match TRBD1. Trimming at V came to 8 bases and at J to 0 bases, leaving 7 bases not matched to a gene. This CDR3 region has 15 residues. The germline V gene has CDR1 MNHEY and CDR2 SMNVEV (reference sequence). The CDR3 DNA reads TGTGCCAGCCGCCCCGGACAGGGGATGAACACTGAAGCTTTCTTT. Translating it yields CASRPGQGMNTEAFF.

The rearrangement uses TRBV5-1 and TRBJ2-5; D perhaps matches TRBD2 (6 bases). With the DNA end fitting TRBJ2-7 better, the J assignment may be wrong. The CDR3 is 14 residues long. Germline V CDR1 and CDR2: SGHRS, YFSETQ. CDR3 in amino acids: CASSWFGRTYEQYF. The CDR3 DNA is TGCGCCAGCAGCTGGTTCGGGAGAACCTACGAGCAGTACTTC.

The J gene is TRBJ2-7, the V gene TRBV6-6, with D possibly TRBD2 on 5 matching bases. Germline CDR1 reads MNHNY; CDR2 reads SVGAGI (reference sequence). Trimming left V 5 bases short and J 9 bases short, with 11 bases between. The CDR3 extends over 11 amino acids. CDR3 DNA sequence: TGTGCCAGCAGTGAGGGCCAGCCGCAGTACTTC. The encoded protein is CASSEGQPQYF.

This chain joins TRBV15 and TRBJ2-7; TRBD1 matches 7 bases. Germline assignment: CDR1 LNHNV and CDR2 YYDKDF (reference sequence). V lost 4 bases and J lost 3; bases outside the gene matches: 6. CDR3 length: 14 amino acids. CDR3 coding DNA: TGTGCCACCAGCATAACGACAGGGAACTACGAGCAGTACTTC. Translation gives CATSITTGNYEQYF.

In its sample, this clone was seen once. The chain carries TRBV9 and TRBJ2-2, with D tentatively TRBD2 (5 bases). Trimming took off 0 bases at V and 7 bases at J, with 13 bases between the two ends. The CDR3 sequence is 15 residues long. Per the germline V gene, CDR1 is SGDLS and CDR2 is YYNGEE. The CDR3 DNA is TGTGCCAGCAGCGTAGGACCAGGAGCGGACGGGGAGCTGTTTTTT. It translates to CASSVGPGADGELFF.

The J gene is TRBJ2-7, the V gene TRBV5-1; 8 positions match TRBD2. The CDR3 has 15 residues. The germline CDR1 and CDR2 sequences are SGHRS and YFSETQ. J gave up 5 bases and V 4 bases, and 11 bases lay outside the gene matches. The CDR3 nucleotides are TGCGCCAGCAGCCCTGCAGCGGGAGAGATCAACGAGCAGTACTTC. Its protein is CASSPAAGEINEQYF. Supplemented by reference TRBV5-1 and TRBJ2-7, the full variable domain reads KAGVTQTPRYLIKTRGQQVTLSCSPISGHRSVSWYQQTPGQGLQFLFEYFSETQRNKGNFPGRFSGRQFSNSRSEMNVSTLELGDSALYLCASSPAAGEINEQYFGPGTRLTVT.

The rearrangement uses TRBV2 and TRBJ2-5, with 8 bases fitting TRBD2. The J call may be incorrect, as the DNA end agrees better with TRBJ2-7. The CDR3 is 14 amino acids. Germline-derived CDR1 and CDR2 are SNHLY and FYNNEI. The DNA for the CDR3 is TGTGCCAGCACAACCCGGGGGGGGAACTACGAGCAGTACTTC. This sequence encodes CASTTRGGNYEQYF.

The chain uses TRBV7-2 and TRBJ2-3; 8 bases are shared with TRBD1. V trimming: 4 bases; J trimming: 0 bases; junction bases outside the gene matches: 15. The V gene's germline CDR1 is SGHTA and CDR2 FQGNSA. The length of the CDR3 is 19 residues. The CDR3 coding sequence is TGTGCCAGCAGCTCCGAAGAGCTGGGACAGGATATTAGCACAGATACGCAGTATTTT. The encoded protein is CASSSEELGQDISTDTQYF.

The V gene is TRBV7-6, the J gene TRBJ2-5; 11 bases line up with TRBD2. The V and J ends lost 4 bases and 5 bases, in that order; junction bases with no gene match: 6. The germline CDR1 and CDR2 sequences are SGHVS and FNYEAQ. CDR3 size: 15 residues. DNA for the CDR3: TGTGCCAGCAGCTCCTCGACTAGCGGGAAGGAGACCCAGTACTTC. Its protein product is CASSSSTSGKETQYF.

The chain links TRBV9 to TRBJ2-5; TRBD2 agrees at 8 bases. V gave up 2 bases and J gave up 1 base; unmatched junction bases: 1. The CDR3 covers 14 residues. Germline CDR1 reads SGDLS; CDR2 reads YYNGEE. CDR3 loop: CASSVSGVQETQYF. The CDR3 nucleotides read TGTGCCAGCAGCGTTAGCGGGGTCCAAGAGACCCAGTACTTC.

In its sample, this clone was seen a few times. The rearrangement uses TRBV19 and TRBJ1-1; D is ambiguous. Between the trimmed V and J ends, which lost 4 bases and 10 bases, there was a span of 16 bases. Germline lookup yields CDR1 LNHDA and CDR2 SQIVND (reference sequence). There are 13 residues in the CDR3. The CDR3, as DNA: TGTGCCAGTAGTACATTCATGGCCTCTGGAGCTTTCTTT. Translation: CASSTFMASGAFF.

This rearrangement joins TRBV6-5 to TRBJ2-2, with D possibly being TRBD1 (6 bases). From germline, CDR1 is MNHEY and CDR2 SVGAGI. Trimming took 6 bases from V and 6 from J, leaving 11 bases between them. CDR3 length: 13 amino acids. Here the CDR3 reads CASRTGTAGELFF. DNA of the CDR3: TGTGCCAGCAGAACAGGGACCGCCGGGGAGCTGTTTTTT.

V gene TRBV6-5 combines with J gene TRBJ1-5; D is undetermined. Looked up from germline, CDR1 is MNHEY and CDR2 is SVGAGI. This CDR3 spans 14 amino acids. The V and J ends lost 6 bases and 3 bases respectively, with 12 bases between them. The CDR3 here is CASRPLSLNQPQHF. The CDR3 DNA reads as TGTGCCAGCAGACCCCTATCCCTCAATCAGCCCCAGCATTTT.

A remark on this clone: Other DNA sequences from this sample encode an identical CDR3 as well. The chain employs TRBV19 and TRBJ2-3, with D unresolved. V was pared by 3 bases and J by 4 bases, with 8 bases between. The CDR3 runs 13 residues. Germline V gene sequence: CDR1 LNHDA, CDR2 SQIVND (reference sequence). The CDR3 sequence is CASSIGRADTQYF. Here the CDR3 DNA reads TGTGCCAGTAGTATTGGGCGCGCAGATACGCAGTATTTT. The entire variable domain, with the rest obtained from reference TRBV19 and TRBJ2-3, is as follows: DGGITQSPKYLFRKEGQNVTLSCEQNLNHDAMYWYRQDPGQGLRLIYYSQIVNDFQKGDIAEGYSVSREKKESFPLTVTSAQKNPTAFYLCASSIGRADTQYFGPGTRLTVL.

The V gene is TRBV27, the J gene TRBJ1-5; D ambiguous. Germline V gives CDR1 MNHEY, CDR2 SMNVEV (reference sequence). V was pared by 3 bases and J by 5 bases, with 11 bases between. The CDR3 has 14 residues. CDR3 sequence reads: CASSLLREDQPQHF. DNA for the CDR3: TGTGCCAGCAGTTTGTTACGGGAAGATCAGCCCCAGCATTTT.

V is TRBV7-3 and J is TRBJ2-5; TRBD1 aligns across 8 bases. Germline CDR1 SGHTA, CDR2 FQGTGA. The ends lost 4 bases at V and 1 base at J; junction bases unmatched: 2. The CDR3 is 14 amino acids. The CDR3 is CASSSTGGQETQYF. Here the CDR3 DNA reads TGTGCCAGCAGCTCAACAGGGGGCCAAGAGACCCAGTACTTC.

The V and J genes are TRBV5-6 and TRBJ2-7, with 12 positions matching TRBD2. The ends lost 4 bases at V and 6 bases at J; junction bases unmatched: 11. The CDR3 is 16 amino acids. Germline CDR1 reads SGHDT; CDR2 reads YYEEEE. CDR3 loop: CASSRITSGRSGEQYF. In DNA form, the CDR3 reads TGTGCCAGCAGCCGGATCACTAGCGGGAGGTCAGGCGAGCAGTACTTC. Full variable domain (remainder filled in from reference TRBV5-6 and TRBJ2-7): DAGVTQSPTHLIKTRGQQVTLRCSPKSGHDTVSWYQQALGQGPQFIFQYYEEEERQRGNFPDRFSGHQFPNYSSELNVNALLLGDSALYLCASSRITSGRSGEQYFGPGTRLTVT.

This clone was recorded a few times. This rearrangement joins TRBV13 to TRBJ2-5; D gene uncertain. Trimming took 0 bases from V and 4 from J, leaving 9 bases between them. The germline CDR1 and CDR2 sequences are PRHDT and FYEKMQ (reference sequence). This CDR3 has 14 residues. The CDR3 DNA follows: TGTGCCAGCAGCTTAGGGGAGCGTCCAGAGACCCAGTACTTC. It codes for CASSLGERPETQYF. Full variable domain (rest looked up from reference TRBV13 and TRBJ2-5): AAGVIQSPRHLIKEKRETATLKCYPIPRHDTVYWYQQGPGQDPQFLISFYEKMQSDKGSIPDRFSAQQFSDYHSELNMSSLELGDSALYFCASSLGERPETQYFGPGTRLLVL.

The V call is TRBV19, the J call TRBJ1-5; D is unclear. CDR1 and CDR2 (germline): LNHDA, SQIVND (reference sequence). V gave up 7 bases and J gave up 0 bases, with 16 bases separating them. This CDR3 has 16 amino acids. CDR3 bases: TGTGCCAGTATGTTATACGGGAGGTCTAGCAATCAGCCCCAGCATTTT. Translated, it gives CASMLYGRSSNQPQHF.

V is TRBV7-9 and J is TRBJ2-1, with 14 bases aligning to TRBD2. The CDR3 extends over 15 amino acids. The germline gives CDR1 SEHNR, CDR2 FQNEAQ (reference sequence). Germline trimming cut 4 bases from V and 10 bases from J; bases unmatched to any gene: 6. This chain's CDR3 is CASSSRLAGGHEQFF. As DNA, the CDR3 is TGTGCCAGCAGCTCCCGACTAGCGGGAGGGCACGAGCAGTTCTTC.

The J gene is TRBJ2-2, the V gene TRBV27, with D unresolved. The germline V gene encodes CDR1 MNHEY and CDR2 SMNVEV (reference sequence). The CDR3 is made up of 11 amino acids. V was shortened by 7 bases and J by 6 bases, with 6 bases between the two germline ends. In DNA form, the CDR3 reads TGTGCCAGCATGGCCCCCGGGGAGCTGTTTTTT. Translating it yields CASMAPGELFF.

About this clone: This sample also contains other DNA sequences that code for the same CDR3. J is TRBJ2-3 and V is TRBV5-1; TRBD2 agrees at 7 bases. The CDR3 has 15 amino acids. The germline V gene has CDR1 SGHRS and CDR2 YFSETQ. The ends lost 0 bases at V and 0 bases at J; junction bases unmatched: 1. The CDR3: CASSLAGGSTDTQYF. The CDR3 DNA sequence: TGCGCCAGCAGCTTGGCGGGAGGCAGCACAGATACGCAGTATTTT.

CDR3 bases: TGTGCCAGCAGTTCAAGAGGGAGCTACGAGCAGTACTTC. Amino acids: CASSSRGSYEQYF. The V and J genes are TRBV2 and TRBJ2-7; tentatively, D is TRBD2 (5 bases). CDR3 length: 13 residues. V dropped 5 bases and J dropped 3 bases, with 11 bases sitting between them. CDR1 and CDR2 from the germline V gene are SNHLY and FYNNEI.

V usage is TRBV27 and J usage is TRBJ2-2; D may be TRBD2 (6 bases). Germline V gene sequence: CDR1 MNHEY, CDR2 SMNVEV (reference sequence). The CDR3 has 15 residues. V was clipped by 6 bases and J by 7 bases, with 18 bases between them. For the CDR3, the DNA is TGTGCCAGCAGGGCTTCTGGAGGGTTGGTCGGGGAGCTGTTTTTT. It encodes CASRASGGLVGELFF.

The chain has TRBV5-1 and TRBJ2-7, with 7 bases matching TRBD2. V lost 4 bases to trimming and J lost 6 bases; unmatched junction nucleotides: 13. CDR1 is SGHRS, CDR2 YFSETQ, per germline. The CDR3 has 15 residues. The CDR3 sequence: CASSLARDYPFEQYF. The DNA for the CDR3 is TGCGCCAGCAGCCTGGCGCGGGACTATCCTTTCGAGCAGTACTTC.

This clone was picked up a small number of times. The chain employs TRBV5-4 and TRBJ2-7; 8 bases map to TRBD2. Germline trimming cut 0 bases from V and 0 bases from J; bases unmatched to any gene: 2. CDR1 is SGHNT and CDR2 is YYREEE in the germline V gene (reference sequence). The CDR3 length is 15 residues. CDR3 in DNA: TGTGCCAGCAGCTTGGGCGGGAGGAGCTCCTACGAGCAGTACTTC. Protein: CASSLGGRSSYEQYF.

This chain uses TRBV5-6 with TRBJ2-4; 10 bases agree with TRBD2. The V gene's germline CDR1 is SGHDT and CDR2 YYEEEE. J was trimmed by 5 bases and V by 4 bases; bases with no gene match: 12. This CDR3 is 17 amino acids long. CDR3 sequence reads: CASSPVFSGLAENIQYF. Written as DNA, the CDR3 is TGTGCCAGCAGCCCCGTGTTTTCAGGACTAGCGGAAAACATTCAGTACTTC.

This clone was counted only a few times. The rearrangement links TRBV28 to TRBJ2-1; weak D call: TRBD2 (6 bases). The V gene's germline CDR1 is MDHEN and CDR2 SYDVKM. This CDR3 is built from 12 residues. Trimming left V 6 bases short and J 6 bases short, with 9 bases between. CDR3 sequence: CASSSTSNEQFF. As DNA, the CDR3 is TGTGCCAGCAGCTCGACTAGCAATGAGCAGTTCTTC.

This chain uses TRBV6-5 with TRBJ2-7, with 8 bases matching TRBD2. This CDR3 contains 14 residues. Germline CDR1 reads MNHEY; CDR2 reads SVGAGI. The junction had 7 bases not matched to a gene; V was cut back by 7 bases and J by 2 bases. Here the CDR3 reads CASNEAGDPYEQYF. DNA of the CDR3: TGTGCCAGCAATGAAGCGGGAGACCCCTACGAGCAGTACTTC.

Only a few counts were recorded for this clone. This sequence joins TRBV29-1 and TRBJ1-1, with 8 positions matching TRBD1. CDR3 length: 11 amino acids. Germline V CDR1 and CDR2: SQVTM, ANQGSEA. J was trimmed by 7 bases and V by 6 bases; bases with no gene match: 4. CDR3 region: CSVQGGSEAFF. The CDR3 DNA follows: TGCAGCGTACAGGGGGGGAGTGAAGCTTTCTTT.

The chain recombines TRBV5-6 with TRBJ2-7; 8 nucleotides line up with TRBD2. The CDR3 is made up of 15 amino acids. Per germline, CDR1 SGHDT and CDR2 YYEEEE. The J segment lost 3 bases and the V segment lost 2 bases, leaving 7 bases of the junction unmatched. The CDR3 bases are TGTGCCAGCAGCTTTGGCGCGGGGGGAGGCTACGAGCAGTACTTC. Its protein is CASSFGAGGGYEQYF. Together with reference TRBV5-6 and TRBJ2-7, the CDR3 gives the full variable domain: DAGVTQSPTHLIKTRGQQVTLRCSPKSGHDTVSWYQQALGQGPQFIFQYYEEEERQRGNFPDRFSGHQFPNYSSELNVNALLLGDSALYLCASSFGAGGGYEQYFGPGTRLTVT.